This is a list of T cell receptor beta chains from one sample in a study of blood T cell repertoires in COVID-19. Data came from immunoSEQ multiplex PCR; TCRdb stores just in-frame clones and leaves some out. The table lists 81,000 or so clones, 89% of them singletons, with 12% in the top ten. The sequenced sample consisted of peripheral blood. The receptors derive from a man in his sixties or seventies with active or convalescent COVID-19. The CDR3 runs from the conserved cysteine through the conserved F or W. D genes are given only for firm matches. The size of a clone is reported for some rows only, either as once, few or many, or as a class for expanded clones.

abundance: NA; v_gene: TRBV4-2; d_gene: TRBD1; j_gene: TRBJ1-2; CDR3nt: TGTGCCAGCAGCCAAGCAGTCGGGACAGGGGGCGTCATGGGCTACACCTTC; CDR3aa: CASSQAVGTGGVMGYTF
abundance: few; v_gene: TRBV5-5; d_gene: NA; j_gene: TRBJ1-6; CDR3nt: TGTGCCAGCAGCTTGGAGGACAGCGTCACCTCACCCCTCCACTTT; CDR3aa: CASSLEDSVTSPLHF
abundance: NA; v_gene: TRBV5-6; d_gene: NA; j_gene: TRBJ1-2; CDR3nt: TGTGCCAGCAGCCCGTGGGGCGGAAGCTATGGCTACACCTTC; CDR3aa: CASSPWGGSYGYTF
abundance: NA; v_gene: TRBV5-1; d_gene: NA; j_gene: TRBJ1-1; CDR3nt: TGCGCCAGCAGCTTGTCAGGGCCCCAGGGGACTGAAGCTTTCTTT; CDR3aa: CASSLSGPQGTEAFF
abundance: NA; v_gene: TRBV3-1/TRBV3-2; d_gene: NA; j_gene: TRBJ2-5; CDR3nt: TGTGCCAGCAGCTCGGCGGGTCTGTGGTCCCAGTACTTC; CDR3aa: CASSSAGLWSQYF
abundance: NA; v_gene: TRBV7-8; d_gene: TRBD1; j_gene: TRBJ1-1; CDR3nt: TGTGCCAGCAGCCCTACAGGGGGCCGGAACACTGAAGCTTTCTTT; CDR3aa: CASSPTGGRNTEAFF
abundance: NA; v_gene: TRBV12-3/TRBV12-4; d_gene: NA; j_gene: TRBJ1-2; CDR3nt: TGTGCCAGCAGTTATGGAGGAACTGATGGCTACACCTTC; CDR3aa: CASSYGGTDGYTF
abundance: NA; v_gene: TRBV7-3; d_gene: TRBD2; j_gene: TRBJ2-1; CDR3nt: TGTGCCAGCAGCTTAATCGGCGCGGGGGGGCCCCATGAGCAGTTCTTC; CDR3aa: CASSLIGAGGPHEQFF
abundance: NA; v_gene: TRBV7-3; d_gene: NA; j_gene: TRBJ2-2; CDR3nt: TGTGCCAGCAGCACCAAACAGTTCACCGGGGAGCTGTTTTTT; CDR3aa: CASSTKQFTGELFF
abundance: NA; v_gene: TRBV6-2/TRBV6-3; d_gene: TRBD1; j_gene: TRBJ2-7; CDR3nt: TGTGCCAGCAGTTGGCCGTACAGGGGGCCGGGATACGAGCAGTACTTC; CDR3aa: CASSWPYRGPGYEQYF
abundance: NA; v_gene: TRBV2; d_gene: TRBD1; j_gene: TRBJ1-6; CDR3nt: TGTGCCAGCAGGCGGACAGGGGGACCCTATAATTCACCCCTCCACTTT; CDR3aa: CASRRTGGPYNSPLHF
abundance: NA; v_gene: TRBV6-5; d_gene: TRBD1; j_gene: TRBJ1-2; CDR3nt: TGTGCCAGCAGTTCCTACGGCAGGGGGACTAACTATGGCTACACCTTC; CDR3aa: CASSSYGRGTNYGYTF
abundance: NA; v_gene: TRBV4-1; d_gene: TRBD1; j_gene: TRBJ1-2; CDR3nt: TGCGCCAGCAGCCATCCGGACAGGGGAGGGTATGGCTACACCTTC; CDR3aa: CASSHPDRGGYGYTF
abundance: NA; v_gene: TRBV4-1; d_gene: NA; j_gene: TRBJ2-5; CDR3nt: TGCGCCAGCAGCCAACGCACAGGGTTAGAGACCCAGTACTTC; CDR3aa: CASSQRTGLETQYF
abundance: NA; v_gene: TRBV24-1; d_gene: TRBD2; j_gene: TRBJ2-5; CDR3nt: TGTGCCACCAGTTCCGGGGGGAACAGGGAGACCCAGTACTTC; CDR3aa: CATSSGGNRETQYF
abundance: NA; v_gene: TRBV11-2; d_gene: TRBD2; j_gene: TRBJ2-3; CDR3nt: TGTGCCAGCAGCCCTGTTTATATGAGCGGGGGGGCAGATACGCAGTATTTT; CDR3aa: CASSPVYMSGGADTQYF
abundance: NA; v_gene: TRBV6-5; d_gene: NA; j_gene: TRBJ1-1; CDR3nt: TGTGCCAGCTGGCTCAAAAGGAACACTGAAGCTTTCTTT; CDR3aa: CASWLKRNTEAFF
abundance: NA; v_gene: TRBV5-1; d_gene: NA; j_gene: TRBJ2-1; CDR3nt: TGCGCCAGCAGCCCCCAGGGTGAGAGCTCCTACAATGAGCAGTTCTTC; CDR3aa: CASSPQGESSYNEQFF
abundance: NA; v_gene: TRBV19; d_gene: TRBD1; j_gene: TRBJ2-7; CDR3nt: TGTGCCAGTAGCGTACAGGGGTCCTACGAGCAGTACTTC; CDR3aa: CASSVQGSYEQYF
abundance: few; v_gene: TRBV4-1; d_gene: NA; j_gene: TRBJ2-7; CDR3nt: TGCGCCAGCAGCCTCTCCGTTAGTTCCTACGAGCAGTACTTC; CDR3aa: CASSLSVSSYEQYF
abundance: NA; v_gene: TRBV5-6; d_gene: NA; j_gene: TRBJ1-3; CDR3nt: TGTGCCAGCAGCTGGCTGGACGGGAAAAACTCTGGAAACACCATATATTTT; CDR3aa: CASSWLDGKNSGNTIYF
abundance: NA; v_gene: TRBV7-3; d_gene: TRBD2; j_gene: TRBJ2-3; CDR3nt: TGTGCCAGCAGCCCGCTGGGGGGGTACACAGATACGCAGTATTTT; CDR3aa: CASSPLGGYTDTQYF
abundance: NA; v_gene: TRBV27; d_gene: NA; j_gene: TRBJ1-4; CDR3nt: TGTGCCAGCAGCGACAGGCCCGTCCCTGCAACTAATGAAAAACTGTTTTTT; CDR3aa: CASSDRPVPATNEKLFF
abundance: NA; v_gene: TRBV5-1; d_gene: NA; j_gene: TRBJ2-1; CDR3nt: TGCGCCAGCAGCTTGGCCGCGGGTGCGGGGTACAATGAGCAGTTCTTC; CDR3aa: CASSLAAGAGYNEQFF
abundance: NA; v_gene: TRBV25-1; d_gene: NA; j_gene: TRBJ1-2; CDR3nt: TGTGCCAGCAGTGAAGGCAGGGTGTATGGCTACACCTTC; CDR3aa: CASSEGRVYGYTF
abundance: NA; v_gene: TRBV11-2; d_gene: NA; j_gene: TRBJ2-6; CDR3nt: TGTGCCAGCAGCTCACCCGGCGGGTCTGGGGCCAACGTCCTGACTTTC; CDR3aa: CASSSPGGSGANVLTF
abundance: NA; v_gene: TRBV2; d_gene: TRBD1; j_gene: TRBJ2-7; CDR3nt: TGTGCCAGCAGTGAAGCCACAGGGGTTTGGACCTACGAGCAGTACTTC; CDR3aa: CASSEATGVWTYEQYF
abundance: NA; v_gene: TRBV5-1; d_gene: TRBD1; j_gene: TRBJ2-1; CDR3nt: TGCGCCACTTCGGAGCAGGGGGCTAGCGTTGAGCAGTTCTTC; CDR3aa: CATSEQGASVEQFF
abundance: few; v_gene: TRBV10-3; d_gene: TRBD1; j_gene: TRBJ1-2; CDR3nt: TGTGCCATCAGTGAGGCGGGGGACAGGGGCGGCTACACCTTC; CDR3aa: CAISEAGDRGGYTF
abundance: NA; v_gene: TRBV5-1; d_gene: NA; j_gene: TRBJ1-5; CDR3nt: TGCGCCAGCAGCTACCATAAGACAGTTAGCAATCAGCCCCAGCATTTT; CDR3aa: CASSYHKTVSNQPQHF
abundance: NA; v_gene: TRBV7-2; d_gene: NA; j_gene: TRBJ1-2; CDR3nt: TGTGCCAGCAGCTCCAGGGTGGGCTATGGCTACACCTTC; CDR3aa: CASSSRVGYGYTF
abundance: NA; v_gene: TRBV6-5; d_gene: TRBD1; j_gene: TRBJ1-5; CDR3nt: TGTGCCAGCAGTTACGAATTCAGGGGGCCTGGTCAGCCCCAGCATTTT; CDR3aa: CASSYEFRGPGQPQHF
abundance: NA; v_gene: TRBV25-1; d_gene: NA; j_gene: TRBJ1-1; CDR3nt: TGTGCCAGCAGTGAATCTTTTCGAACATCTGAAGCTTTCTTT; CDR3aa: CASSESFRTSEAFF
abundance: NA; v_gene: TRBV5-1; d_gene: NA; j_gene: TRBJ2-1; CDR3nt: TGCGCCAGCAGCTTGCAGGCAGGGTCCTACAATGAGCAGTTCTTC; CDR3aa: CASSLQAGSYNEQFF
abundance: NA; v_gene: TRBV18; d_gene: NA; j_gene: TRBJ1-5; CDR3nt: TGTGCCAGCTCACACATTAATAGCAATCAGCCCCAGCATTTT; CDR3aa: CASSHINSNQPQHF
abundance: NA; v_gene: TRBV15; d_gene: TRBD2; j_gene: TRBJ2-1; CDR3nt: TGTGCCACCAGCAGAGCTAGCGGGGGCCCCATCTCCTACAATGAGCAGTTCTTC; CDR3aa: CATSRASGGPISYNEQFF
abundance: NA; v_gene: TRBV19; d_gene: NA; j_gene: TRBJ1-1; CDR3nt: TGTGCCAGTATTGATTCGGGACTGCTCACTGAAGCTTTCTTT; CDR3aa: CASIDSGLLTEAFF
abundance: NA; v_gene: TRBV14; d_gene: TRBD1; j_gene: TRBJ1-2; CDR3nt: TGTGCCAGCAGCGAAGACCAGGGGGACTACACCTTC; CDR3aa: CASSEDQGDYTF
abundance: NA; v_gene: TRBV10-1; d_gene: NA; j_gene: TRBJ1-1; CDR3nt: TGCGCCAGCAGTGGTCGCTCGAGGACTGAAGCTTTCTTT; CDR3aa: CASSGRSRTEAFF
abundance: NA; v_gene: TRBV2; d_gene: TRBD1; j_gene: TRBJ2-2; CDR3nt: TGTGCCAGCAGTGAGGAGAGACAGGGGGCGGGCACCGGGGAGCTGTTTTTT; CDR3aa: CASSEERQGAGTGELFF
abundance: few; v_gene: TRBV7-2; d_gene: NA; j_gene: TRBJ2-7; CDR3nt: TGTGCCAGCAGCTTAGGCGCGGCCGAGCAGTACTTC; CDR3aa: CASSLGAAEQYF
abundance: NA; v_gene: TRBV6-5; d_gene: TRBD1; j_gene: TRBJ1-2; CDR3nt: TGTGCCAGCAGTTACCGTTTTACCGGGACAGGGAATGGCTACACCTTC; CDR3aa: CASSYRFTGTGNGYTF
abundance: NA; v_gene: TRBV15; d_gene: TRBD1; j_gene: TRBJ2-2; CDR3nt: TGTGCCACCAGCAGAGATTGGCAGGGGGACACCGGGGAGCTGTTTTTT; CDR3aa: CATSRDWQGDTGELFF
abundance: NA; v_gene: TRBV6-5; d_gene: NA; j_gene: TRBJ2-7; CDR3nt: TGTGCCAGCAGTTCCCGCCAGGGAAGGAACCACGAGCAGTACTTC; CDR3aa: CASSSRQGRNHEQYF
abundance: NA; v_gene: TRBV3-1/TRBV3-2; d_gene: NA; j_gene: TRBJ2-3; CDR3nt: TGTGCCAGCAGCCAAGCTAGCACAGATACGCAGTATTTT; CDR3aa: CASSQASTDTQYF
abundance: NA; v_gene: TRBV5-1; d_gene: TRBD2; j_gene: TRBJ2-3; CDR3nt: TGCGCCAGCAGCTTGGGCTCGACTAGCGGGGGGTTAGATACGCAGTATTTT; CDR3aa: CASSLGSTSGGLDTQYF
abundance: once; v_gene: TRBV30; d_gene: NA; j_gene: TRBJ1-1; CDR3nt: TGTGCGTGCGGGTCTGTAACGAACACTGAAGCTTTCTTT; CDR3aa: CACGSVTNTEAFF
abundance: NA; v_gene: TRBV18; d_gene: NA; j_gene: TRBJ1-1; CDR3nt: TGTGCCAGCCTCGTGATAGAGGACACTGAAGCTTTCTTT; CDR3aa: CASLVIEDTEAFF
abundance: NA; v_gene: TRBV5-5; d_gene: NA; j_gene: TRBJ1-1; CDR3nt: TGTGCCAGCAGCTTGTATGGGGGGGCGAACACTGAAGCTTTCTTT; CDR3aa: CASSLYGGANTEAFF
abundance: NA; v_gene: TRBV5-1; d_gene: NA; j_gene: TRBJ2-1; CDR3nt: TGCGCCAGCAGCTTGGGACAGGACCCCTACAATGAGCAGTTCTTC; CDR3aa: CASSLGQDPYNEQFF
abundance: NA; v_gene: TRBV3-1/TRBV3-2; d_gene: TRBD1; j_gene: TRBJ2-7; CDR3nt: TGTGCCAGCAGCCAAGTGGTTGATGGACAGGCCACCTCCTACGAGCAGTACTTC; CDR3aa: CASSQVVDGQATSYEQYF